The clone carrying this T cell receptor (beta chain) appeared many times. Its antigen is still unknown. The source of the sample is a study of response to subunit inactivated influenza vaccine. TCRdb re-analysed the RT-PCR reads in MiXCR, keeping a single row per CDR3 protein. The table records around 850,000 distinct CDR3 sequences, approximately 17% of them present only once. V lost 6 bases to trimming and J lost 2 bases, with 17 bases between them. The germline V gene encodes CDR1 MNHNS and CDR2 SASEGT. The CDR3 totals 15 residues. Study-level results: Every seasonal influenza vaccination brings in few new T cells, the authors suggested.

This clonotype was obtained from a middle-aged man who received an inactivated influenza vaccine. This material consisted of PBMCs from blood, taken more than 4 days after vaccination. The V gene is TRBV6-1, the J gene TRBJ2-7, with no clear D. Written as DNA, the CDR3 is TGTGCCAGCAGAAGTAGTCGGCGGAGACCCTACGAGCAGTACTTC. This translates into CASRSSRRRPYEQYF.